The next 25 T cell receptor beta chains were all read from a single sample in a study of T cells in Graves' hyperthyroidism and ophthalmopathy. Template material for amplifying TCR beta CDR3 regions consisted of RNA transcripts. With the HTBI primer set, the TCR CDR3 went through a first round of RT-PCR. MiXCR was run by TCRdb on the multiplex PCR reads, yielding one entry per CDR3 protein. The table includes over 350,000 distinct CDR3 sequences, about 18% detected once. Sequenced sample: blood. These TCRs come from a man aged 18 to 29 with Graves' ophthalmopathy.

This clonotype has at least ten counts. This sequence joins TRBV2 and TRBJ2-3; the match to TRBD2 covers 7 bases. With 4 bases clipped from V and 3 bases from J, the junction kept 10 bases outside the gene matches. CDR1 is SNHLY and CDR2 is FYNNEI in the germline V gene. The CDR3 has 16 residues. CDR3 DNA: TGTGCCAGCAGTGCCTTAGACGGGGGGTCGACAGATACGCAGTATTTT. Translation: CASSALDGGSTDTQYF.

This clonotype was seen only a few times. The chain links TRBV10-3 to TRBJ2-1, with 7 bases fitting TRBD2. Germline lookup yields CDR1 ENHRY and CDR2 SYGVKD. The CDR3 runs to 16 residues. The V segment lost 7 bases and the J segment 3 bases; nucleotides outside the gene matches: 12. The chain's CDR3 is CAITGIGRGYYNEQFF. The CDR3 DNA reads TGTGCCATCACGGGGATCGGGCGGGGGTACTACAATGAGCAGTTCTTC.

This clonotype was found many times. This rearrangement joins TRBV11-2 to TRBJ1-2; no firm D call. Trimming removed 4 bases from V and 4 bases from J, with 10 bases in between. The CDR3 length is 13 residues. Germline V CDR1 and CDR2: SGHAT, FQNNGV. The CDR3 loop reads CASSSVPRYGYTF. The DNA for the CDR3 is TGTGCCAGCAGCTCCGTACCACGCTATGGCTACACCTTC.

As regards this clonotype: A much larger clone is a single base away; this may be a read error. V is TRBV2 and J is TRBJ1-4, with TRBD1 matching over 7 bases. CDR1 and CDR2 (germline): SNHLY, FYNNEI. The length of the CDR3 is 15 residues. This chain's CDR3 is CASRKGQTTNEKLLF. Written as DNA, the CDR3 is TGTGCCAGCAGGAAGGGACAGACAACTAATGAAAAACTGCTTTTT.

This sequence joins TRBV24-1 and TRBJ2-5, with D possibly being TRBD1 (5 bases). The germline gives CDR1 KGHDR, CDR2 SFDVKD. The germline V and J ends were trimmed by 4 bases and 3 bases, with 14 bases remaining between them. The CDR3 runs 15 residues. The CDR3 loop is CATSEPGSSEETQYF. CDR3 coding DNA: TGTGCCACCAGTGAGCCAGGGTCATCGGAAGAGACCCAGTACTTC.

The rearrangement joins TRBV5-1 to TRBJ2-1, with unresolved D. This CDR3 has 13 residues. V dropped 5 bases and J dropped 4 bases, with 10 bases sitting between them. Germline V gene data show CDR1 as SGHRS and CDR2 as YFSETQ. CDR3 nucleotide sequence: TGCGCCAGCAGGCTCGAGAGTTACAATGAGCAGTTCTTC. Its translation is CASRLESYNEQFF.

The chain links TRBV4-1 to TRBJ1-2; D unclear. V was shortened by 0 bases and J by 0 bases, with 8 bases between the two germline ends. Germline lookup yields CDR1 MGHRA and CDR2 YSYEKL. CDR3 length: 15 residues. The CDR3 bases are TGCGCCAGCAGCCAAGACCCACCCGCTAACTATGGCTACACCTTC. It encodes CASSQDPPANYGYTF.

This clonotype occurred many times. The chain combines TRBV5-1 with TRBJ2-1; TRBD1 matches at 8 bases. Germline lookup yields CDR1 SGHRS and CDR2 YFSETQ. The ends lost 3 bases at V and 7 bases at J; junction bases unmatched: 3. This CDR3 has 13 amino acids. The CDR3 DNA is TGCGCCAGCAGCTCGACAGGGGTGAATGAGCAGTTCTTC. It specifies CASSSTGVNEQFF.

For this clonotype: Given a much more abundant clone one base away, this may be a read error. The rearrangement uses TRBV5-1 and TRBJ2-7; the D gene could be TRBD1 or TRBD2 (5 bases each). V was pared by 5 bases and J by 0 bases, with 9 bases between. Germline V gives CDR1 SGHRS, CDR2 YFSETQ. This CDR3 comprises 13 residues. CDR3 loop: CASRPGASYEQYF. CDR3 coding DNA: TGCGCCAGCAGGCCCGGGGCCTCCTACGAGCAGTACTTC.

The rearrangement links TRBV5-1 to TRBJ2-1, with 7 nucleotides matching TRBD2. Germline CDR1 is SGHRS and CDR2 is YFSETQ. V dropped 4 bases and J dropped 8; count of bases not matched to a gene: 12. The CDR3 runs to 15 residues. CDR3 region: CASSPPRGNLDEQFF. CDR3 DNA: TGCGCCAGCAGCCCCCCGCGGGGGAACCTCGATGAGCAGTTCTTC. The whole variable domain, remainder taken from reference TRBV5-1 and TRBJ2-1, is KAGVTQTPRYLIKTRGQQVTLSCSPISGHRSVSWYQQTPGQGLQFLFEYFSETQRNKGNFPGRFSGRQFSNSRSEMNVSTLELGDSALYLCASSPPRGNLDEQFFGPGTRLTVL.

This clonotype occurred many times. The chain links TRBV7-9 to TRBJ2-1, with D perhaps TRBD1 (6 bases). CDR3 size: 16 residues. With 5 bases removed from V and 9 bases from J, the gap between germline ends came to 23 bases. CDR1 and CDR2 (germline): SEHNR, FQNEAQ (reference sequence). The CDR3 sequence: CASSRDRPLLGGEQFF. The CDR3 nucleotides are TGTGCCAGCAGCCGCGACAGGCCTCTGCTTGGAGGTGAGCAGTTCTTC.

There are many counts of this clonotype. This chain joins TRBV7-8 and TRBJ1-5, with 7 bases identical to TRBD1. V dropped 5 bases and J dropped 5; count of bases not matched to a gene: 12. The CDR3 length is 16 residues. Germline V lookup: CDR1 SGHVS, CDR2 FQNEAQ. The chain's CDR3 is CASSHQTQGGHQPQHF. The CDR3 DNA is TGTGCCAGCAGCCACCAAACGCAGGGGGGCCATCAGCCCCAGCATTTT. The full variable domain, completed using reference TRBV7-8 and TRBJ1-5, is GAGVSQSPRYKVAKRGQDVALRCDPISGHVSLFWYQQALGQGPEFLTYFQNEAQLDKSGLPSDRFFAERPEGSVSTLKIQRTQQEDSAVYLCASSHQTQGGHQPQHFGDGTRLSIL.

In the case of this clonotype: A much larger clone differs by one base, so this may be a read error. The conserved final phenylalanine or tryptophan is absent from the CDR3, which likely points to a read error. V gene TRBV20-1 combines with J gene TRBJ1-1; D gene unclear. The CDR3 contains 11 residues. Germline-derived CDR1 and CDR2 are DFQATT and SNEGSKA (reference sequence). Trimming took off 7 bases at V and 0 bases at J, with 6 bases between the two ends. The DNA for the CDR3 is TGCAGTGGGATTTTGAACACTGAAGCTTTCCTT. The encoded protein is CSGILNTEAFL.

The genes are TRBV6-4 and TRBJ1-6, with D maybe TRBD1 (5 bases). The length of the CDR3 is 18 residues. CDR1 and CDR2 (germline): MRHNA, SNTAGT. V lost 2 bases, J lost 7 bases, and 21 bases lay in between. CDR3 sequence reads: CASSDVGGRGHWNSPLHF. CDR3 in DNA: TGTGCCAGCAGTGACGTTGGAGGTAGGGGTCATTGGAATTCACCCCTCCACTTT.

J is TRBJ1-2 and V is TRBV18; perhaps TRBD1 as D (5 bases). CDR1 is KGHSH and CDR2 is LQKENI in the germline V gene. With 3 bases removed from V and 7 bases from J, the gap between germline ends came to 18 bases. The CDR3 totals 15 residues. CDR3: CASSPAAGTVRGYTF. The CDR3 nucleotides are TGTGCCAGCTCACCGGCCGCGGGGACGGTCCGTGGCTACACCTTC.

The V and J genes are TRBV6-1 and TRBJ2-3, with 7 bases matching TRBD2. The CDR3 loop spans 14 amino acids. Germline values: CDR1 MNHNS, CDR2 SASEGT. V lost 6 bases and J lost 2; bases outside the gene matches: 5. DNA of the CDR3: TGTGCCAGCAGAGAGGGACTACACACAGATACGCAGTATTTT. Translating gives CASREGLHTDTQYF.

This clonotype was observed a few times. This chain connects TRBV3-1 to TRBJ1-2; 7 bases fit TRBD1. Germline values: CDR1 LGHDT, CDR2 YNNKEL (reference sequence). Trimming at V came to 0 bases and at J to 1 base, leaving 5 bases not matched to a gene. This CDR3 contains 16 residues. CDR3 region: CASSQDVDRYNYGYTF. The CDR3 DNA reads TGTGCCAGCAGCCAAGATGTGGACAGGTATAACTATGGCTACACCTTC. Supplemented by reference TRBV3-1 and TRBJ1-2, the full variable domain reads DTAVSQTPKYLVTQMGNDKSIKCEQNLGHDTMYWYKQDSKKFLKIMFSYNNKELIINETVPNRFSPKSPDKAHLNLHINSLELGDSAVYFCASSQDVDRYNYGYTFGSGTRLTVV.

The chain employs TRBV18 and TRBJ2-7, with no clear D. The CDR3 sequence is 13 residues long. The ends were cut back, 6 bases at V and 5 bases at J, with 14 bases in the middle. Germline V gene data show CDR1 as KGHSH and CDR2 as LQKENI. The CDR3 here is CASSHSRSHEQYF. The CDR3 nucleotides are TGTGCCAGCTCCCACTCCAGATCCCACGAGCAGTACTTC.

This clonotype was counted ten times or more. The chain carries TRBV12-3 or TRBV12-4 and TRBJ2-7; no clear D gene. The CDR3 has 13 residues. The V end was cut by 5 bases, the J end by 1 base, with 9 bases between. DNA of the CDR3: TGTGCCAGCAGTCGTCACGGGTCCTACGAGCAGTACTTC. Translation: CASSRHGSYEQYF.

The chain joins TRBV25-1 to TRBJ1-5, with a tentative D call TRBD1 (6 bases). V lost 6 bases, J lost 5 bases, and 11 bases lay in between. The V gene's germline CDR1 is MGHDK and CDR2 SYGVNS. This CDR3 comprises 13 residues. The DNA for the CDR3 is TGTGCCAGCAGCAGGGGCATGGATCAGCCCCAGCATTTT. Its protein is CASSRGMDQPQHF.

This clonotype appeared many times. The chain combines TRBV2 with TRBJ1-5; unclear D gene. The CDR3 runs to 13 residues. Trimming took off 8 bases at V and 3 bases at J, with 11 bases between the two ends. CDR1 and CDR2 (germline): SNHLY, FYNNEI. In DNA form, the CDR3 reads TGTGCCAGCGAGGCAGGCCTCAATCAGCCCCAGCATTTT. The encoded protein is CASEAGLNQPQHF.

Ten or more counts support this clonotype. The V call is TRBV7-9, the J call TRBJ2-5; TRBD2 might be the D (6 bases). Trimming removed 5 bases from V and 1 base from J, with 17 bases in between. The CDR3 consists of 16 residues. The germline V gene encodes CDR1 SEHNR and CDR2 FQNEAQ (reference sequence). The CDR3 region is CASSPYTAGLQETQYF. The CDR3 DNA follows: TGTGCCAGCAGCCCTTATACAGCGGGCCTCCAAGAGACCCAGTACTTC.

Only a few counts were recorded for this clonotype. This chain uses TRBV27 with TRBJ1-2, with D unclear. This CDR3 contains 15 residues. Between the trimmed V and J ends, which lost 2 bases and 6 bases, there was a span of 16 bases. The germline gives CDR1 MNHEY, CDR2 SMNVEV (reference sequence). CDR3 protein: CASSLINGGRDGYTF. CDR3 bases: TGTGCCAGCAGTTTAATCAACGGAGGGAGAGATGGCTACACCTTC.

This clonotype occurred many times. The J gene is TRBJ1-1, the V gene TRBV28; D uncertain. V was shortened by 3 bases and J by 1 base, with 6 bases between the two germline ends. The length of the CDR3 is 13 residues. The germline V gene encodes CDR1 MDHEN and CDR2 SYDVKM. CDR3 DNA: TGTGCCAGCAGTTTGTTTGGGAACACTGAAGCTTTCTTT. It translates to CASSLFGNTEAFF.

This clonotype was observed many times. The chain uses TRBV18 and TRBJ2-7; possible D gene TRBD2, 6 bases. CDR1 KGHSH and CDR2 LQKENI come from the germline V gene. The CDR3 contains 15 residues. V was clipped by 0 bases and J by 0 bases, with 9 bases between them. The CDR3, as DNA: TGTGCCAGCTCACCACCGGGACTTCGCTCCTACGAGCAGTACTTC. Translated, it gives CASSPPGLRSYEQYF.